These T cell receptor beta chains were read from a single sample in a study of control samples from healthy donors and cancer patients. Profiled with immunoSEQ multiplex PCR; TCRdb holds only in-frame clones, not every one. The sample includes more than 75,000 clones, roughly 90% seen only once; the top ten take less than 6%. Sequenced sample: blood. The receptor set was obtained from a man aged 50-60 years in good health. CDR3s include the opening cysteine and the closing phenylalanine or tryptophan. The D gene is left open where the match is weak. Rows may omit the clone size; those that give it use once, few, many or a size class.

V: TRBV3-1/TRBV3-2
size: NA
J: TRBJ2-3
D: NA
DNA: TGTGCCAGCAGCCAAGAGGGGGGGCCAGATACGCAGTATTTT
CDR3: CASSQEGGPDTQYF

V: TRBV2
size: NA
J: TRBJ1-2
D: NA
DNA: TGTGCCAGCAGTCCCGACAGTGATCTCTATGGCTACACCTTC
CDR3: CASSPDSDLYGYTF

V: TRBV5-1
size: once
J: TRBJ2-7
D: TRBD1
DNA: TGCGCCAGCAGCTTGGAGGCAGGGGGCGCCTACGAGCAGTACTTC
CDR3: CASSLEAGGAYEQYF

V: TRBV29-1
size: NA
J: TRBJ1-4
D: NA
DNA: TGCAGCGTCTACAGGGAGGGAAGTGAAAAACTGTTTTTT
CDR3: CSVYREGSEKLFF

V: TRBV29-1
size: NA
J: TRBJ2-2
D: NA
DNA: TGCAGCGTTGTACGCGGCACCGGGGAGCTGTTTTTT
CDR3: CSVVRGTGELFF

V: TRBV27
size: NA
J: TRBJ1-4
D: NA
DNA: TGTGCCAGCAGTTTAGGTCCGGGGCAGGAAAAACTGTTTTTT
CDR3: CASSLGPGQEKLFF

V: TRBV6-1
size: NA
J: TRBJ2-5
D: NA
DNA: TGTGCCAGCAGTGAATTGGCATTCCAAGAGACCCAGTACTTC
CDR3: CASSELAFQETQYF

V: TRBV5-1
size: NA
J: TRBJ2-7
D: NA
DNA: TGCGCCAGCAGCTTGAGGGCAGGGGTGGGCGAGCAGTACTTC
CDR3: CASSLRAGVGEQYF

V: TRBV30
size: NA
J: TRBJ2-7
D: NA
DNA: TGTGCCTGGAGTGTAACGGGACCACTCATCTTC
CDR3: CAWSVTGPLIF

V: TRBV9
size: NA
J: TRBJ2-1
D: NA
DNA: TGTGCCAGCAGCGTAGATATAAGGGTCCTCTACAATGAGCAGTTCTTC
CDR3: CASSVDIRVLYNEQFF

V: TRBV30
size: NA
J: TRBJ1-6
D: TRBD1
DNA: TGTGCCTGGAGCCCGGACAGGGCAAGGTCACCCCTCCACTTT
CDR3: CAWSPDRARSPLHF

V: TRBV15
size: NA
J: TRBJ2-2
D: NA
DNA: TGTGCCACCAGCAGGACGGAGAACACCGGGGAGCTGTTTTTT
CDR3: CATSRTENTGELFF

V: TRBV7-3
size: NA
J: TRBJ1-1
D: NA
DNA: TGTGCCAGCAGCTTAACGGGGGGAGGAGACACTGAAGCTTTCTTT
CDR3: CASSLTGGGDTEAFF

V: TRBV2
size: NA
J: TRBJ2-5
D: NA
DNA: TGTGCCAGCATGGCGGCAGTAAGGGAGACCCAGTACTTC
CDR3: CASMAAVRETQYF

V: TRBV5-1
size: NA
J: TRBJ1-2
D: NA
DNA: TGCGCCAGCAGCTTAAAAGGGAGCTATGGCTACACCTTC
CDR3: CASSLKGSYGYTF

V: TRBV2
size: NA
J: TRBJ1-2
D: NA
DNA: TGTGCCAGCAGTGATATTAGGGGAACTAACTATGGCTACACCTTC
CDR3: CASSDIRGTNYGYTF

V: TRBV11-2
size: NA
J: TRBJ2-1
D: TRBD1
DNA: TGTGCCAGCAGCCAAGGACAGGTTCGGGACAATGAGCAGTTCTTC
CDR3: CASSQGQVRDNEQFF

V: TRBV5-1
size: NA
J: TRBJ1-6
D: TRBD1
DNA: TGCGCCAGCAGCTGGGGACAGTGGGATTCACCCCTCCACTTT
CDR3: CASSWGQWDSPLHF

V: TRBV18
size: NA
J: TRBJ2-1
D: NA
DNA: TGTGCCAGCTCACCACAGGGGGGGCAGTTCTTC
CDR3: CASSPQGGQFF

V: TRBV20-1
size: NA
J: TRBJ1-2
D: NA
DNA: TGCAGTGCCTTAACTAACTATGGCTACACCTTC
CDR3: CSALTNYGYTF

V: TRBV5-4
size: NA
J: TRBJ2-5
D: NA
DNA: TGTGCCAGCAGCCCGGACTTCGCCGCTGCCGCCGAGACCCAGTACTTC
CDR3: CASSPDFAAAAETQYF

V: TRBV9
size: NA
J: TRBJ1-1
D: TRBD1
DNA: TGTGCCAGCAGCTCGAGTTCCTCAGGGGGAGGCACTGAAGCTTTCTTT
CDR3: CASSSSSSGGGTEAFF

V: TRBV7-2
size: NA
J: TRBJ2-5
D: TRBD2
DNA: TGTGCCAGCAGCCTGACTAGCGGGAGTTCAAGGGGCCAGTACTTC
CDR3: CASSLTSGSSRGQYF

V: TRBV14
size: few
J: TRBJ1-3
D: NA
DNA: TGTGCCAGCAGCCAAGATGGAGAAGGAGTTGGAAACACCATATATTTT
CDR3: CASSQDGEGVGNTIYF

V: TRBV6-5
size: NA
J: TRBJ2-3
D: NA
DNA: TGTGCCAGCTCATCCCGGGGGTGGGCAGATACGCAGTATTTT
CDR3: CASSSRGWADTQYF

V: TRBV7-2
size: NA
J: TRBJ1-1
D: TRBD1
DNA: TGTGCCAGCAGCCGGGGACAGGGGTCCACTGAAGCTTTCTTT
CDR3: CASSRGQGSTEAFF

V: TRBV5-8
size: NA
J: TRBJ1-5
D: TRBD1
DNA: TGTGCCAGCAGCTTGGAGGGACAGGGGGCTCGTCAGCCCCAGCATTTT
CDR3: CASSLEGQGARQPQHF